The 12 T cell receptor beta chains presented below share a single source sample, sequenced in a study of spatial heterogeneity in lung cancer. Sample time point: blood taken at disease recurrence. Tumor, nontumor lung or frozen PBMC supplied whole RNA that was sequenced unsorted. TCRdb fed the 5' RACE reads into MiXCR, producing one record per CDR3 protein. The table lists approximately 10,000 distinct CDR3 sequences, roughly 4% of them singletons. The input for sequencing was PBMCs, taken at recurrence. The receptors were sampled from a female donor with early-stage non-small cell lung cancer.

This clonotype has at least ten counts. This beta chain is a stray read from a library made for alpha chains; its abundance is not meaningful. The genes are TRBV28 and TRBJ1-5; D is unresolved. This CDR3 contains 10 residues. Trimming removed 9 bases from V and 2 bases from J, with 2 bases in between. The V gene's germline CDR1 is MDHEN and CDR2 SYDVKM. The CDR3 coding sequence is TGTGCCAGTGGCAATCAGCCCCAGCATTTT. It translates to CASGNQPQHF.

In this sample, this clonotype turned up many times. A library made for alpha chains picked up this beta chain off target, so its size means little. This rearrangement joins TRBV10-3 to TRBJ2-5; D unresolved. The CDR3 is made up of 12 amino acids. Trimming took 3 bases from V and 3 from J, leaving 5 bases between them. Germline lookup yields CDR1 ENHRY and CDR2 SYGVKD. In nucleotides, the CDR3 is TGTGCCATCAGTGATGGAGAAGAGACCCAGTACTTC. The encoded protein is CAISDGEETQYF.

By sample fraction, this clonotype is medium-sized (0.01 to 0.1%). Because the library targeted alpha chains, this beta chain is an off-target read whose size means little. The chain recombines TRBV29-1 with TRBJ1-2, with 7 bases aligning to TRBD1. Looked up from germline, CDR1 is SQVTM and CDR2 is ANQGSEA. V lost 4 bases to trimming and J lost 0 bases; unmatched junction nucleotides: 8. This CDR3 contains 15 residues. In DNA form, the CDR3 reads TGCAGCGTTGCAGGGGACAGCTTATCTAACTATGGCTACACCTTC. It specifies CSVAGDSLSNYGYTF.

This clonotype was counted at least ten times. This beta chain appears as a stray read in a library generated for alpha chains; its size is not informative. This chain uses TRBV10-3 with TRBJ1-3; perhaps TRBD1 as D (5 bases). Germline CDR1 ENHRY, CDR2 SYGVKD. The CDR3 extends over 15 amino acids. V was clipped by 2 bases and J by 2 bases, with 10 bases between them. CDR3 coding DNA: TGTGCCATCAGTGAGACCAGGGCGGCTGGAAACACCATATATTTT. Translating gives CAISETRAAGNTIYF.

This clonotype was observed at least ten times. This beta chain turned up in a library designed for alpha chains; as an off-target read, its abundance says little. As DNA, the CDR3 is TGCAGCTTCCAGTATTCCGCCGATGGCTACACCTTC. It specifies CSFQYSADGYTF. The chain uses TRBV29-1 and TRBJ1-2, with D uncertain. CDR3 length: 12 amino acids. Trimming pared 8 bases from V and 6 bases from J, leaving 16 bases between. The germline V gene has CDR1 SQVTM and CDR2 ANQGSEA. The variable domain in full, completed from reference TRBV29-1 and TRBJ1-2, reads SAVISQKPSRDICQRGTSLTIQCQVDSQVTMMFWYRQQPGQSLTLIATANQGSEATYESGFVIDKFPISRPNLTFSTLTVSNMSPEDSSIYLCSFQYSADGYTFGSGTRLTVV.

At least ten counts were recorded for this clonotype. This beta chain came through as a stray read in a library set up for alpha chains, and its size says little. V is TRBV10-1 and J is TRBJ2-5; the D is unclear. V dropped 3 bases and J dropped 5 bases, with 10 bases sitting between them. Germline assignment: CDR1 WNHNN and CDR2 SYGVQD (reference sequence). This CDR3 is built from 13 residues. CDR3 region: CASSEAVGETQYF. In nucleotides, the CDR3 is TGCGCCAGCAGTGAAGCTGTTGGGGAGACCCAGTACTTC.

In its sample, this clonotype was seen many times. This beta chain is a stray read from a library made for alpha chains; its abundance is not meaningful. The CDR3 DNA follows: TGTGCCAGCAGTACCCCTTCGCGGGGGGGCAGGATCGATGAGCAGTTCTTC. Amino acids: CASSTPSRGGRIDEQFF. This rearrangement joins TRBV6-2 or TRBV6-3 to TRBJ2-1, with TRBD2 identical over 9 bases. CDR3 length: 17 residues. Germline CDR1 MNHEY, CDR2 SVGEGT. The V gene end was trimmed by 5 bases and the J gene end by 8 bases; junction bases not matched to a gene: 16.

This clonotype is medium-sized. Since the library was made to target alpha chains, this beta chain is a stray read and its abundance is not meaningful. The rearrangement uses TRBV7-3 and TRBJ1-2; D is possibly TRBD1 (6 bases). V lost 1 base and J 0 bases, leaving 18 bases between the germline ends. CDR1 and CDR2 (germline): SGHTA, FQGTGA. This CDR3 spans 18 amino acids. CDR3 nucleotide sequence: TGTGCCAGCAGCTTAAAGGGGGACGCCCGAAACCCTAACTATGGCTACACCTTC. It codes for CASSLKGDARNPNYGYTF.

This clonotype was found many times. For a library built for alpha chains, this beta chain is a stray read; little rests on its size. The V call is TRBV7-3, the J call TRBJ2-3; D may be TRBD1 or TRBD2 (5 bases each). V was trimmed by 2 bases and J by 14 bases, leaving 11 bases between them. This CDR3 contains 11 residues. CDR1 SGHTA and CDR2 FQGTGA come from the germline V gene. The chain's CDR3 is CASSLGTPLYF. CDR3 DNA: TGTGCCAGCAGCTTAGGGACGCCCCTGTATTTT.

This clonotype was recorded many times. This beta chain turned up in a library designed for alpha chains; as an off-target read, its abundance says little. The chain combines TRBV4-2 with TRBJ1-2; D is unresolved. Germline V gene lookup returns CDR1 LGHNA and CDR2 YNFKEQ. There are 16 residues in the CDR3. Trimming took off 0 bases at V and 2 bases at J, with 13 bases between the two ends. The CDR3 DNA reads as TGTGCCAGCAGCCAAGATCGCGGACTCACAAACTATGGCTACACCTTC. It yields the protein CASSQDRGLTNYGYTF.

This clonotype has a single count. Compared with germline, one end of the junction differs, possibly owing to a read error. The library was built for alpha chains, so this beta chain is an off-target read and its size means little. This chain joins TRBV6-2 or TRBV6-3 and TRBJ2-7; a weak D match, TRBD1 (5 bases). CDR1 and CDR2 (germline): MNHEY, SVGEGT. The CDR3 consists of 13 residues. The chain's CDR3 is CVSSYDSSYEQYF. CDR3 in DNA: TGTGTCAGCAGTTATGACAGCTCCTACGAGCAGTACTTC.

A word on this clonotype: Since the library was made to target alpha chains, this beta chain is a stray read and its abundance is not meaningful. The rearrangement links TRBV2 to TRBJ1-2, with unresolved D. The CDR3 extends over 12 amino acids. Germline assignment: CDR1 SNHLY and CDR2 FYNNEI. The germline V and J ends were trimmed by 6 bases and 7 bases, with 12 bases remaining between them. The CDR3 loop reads CASSAEGFGYTF. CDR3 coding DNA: TGTGCCAGCAGCGCGGAAGGGTTTGGCTACACCTTC. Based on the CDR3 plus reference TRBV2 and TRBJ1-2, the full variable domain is EPEVTQTPSHQVTQMGQEVILRCVPISNHLYFYWYRQILGQKVEFLVSFYNNEISEKSEIFDDQFSVERPDGSNFTLKIRSTKLEDSAMYFCASSAEGFGYTFGSGTRLTVV.